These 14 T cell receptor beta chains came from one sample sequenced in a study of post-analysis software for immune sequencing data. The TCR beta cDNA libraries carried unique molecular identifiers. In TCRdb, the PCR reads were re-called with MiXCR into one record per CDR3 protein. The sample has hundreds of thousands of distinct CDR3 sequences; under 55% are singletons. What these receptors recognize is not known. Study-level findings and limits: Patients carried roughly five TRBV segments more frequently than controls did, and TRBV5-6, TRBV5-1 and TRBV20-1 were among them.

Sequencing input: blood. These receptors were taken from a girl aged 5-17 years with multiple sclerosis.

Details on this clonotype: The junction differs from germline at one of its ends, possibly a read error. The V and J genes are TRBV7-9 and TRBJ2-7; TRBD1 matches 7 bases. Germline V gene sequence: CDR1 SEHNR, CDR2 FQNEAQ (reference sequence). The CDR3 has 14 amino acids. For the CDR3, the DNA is TGTGCCGGCAGCCCAAGAACAGGGGTGGACGAGCAGTACTTC. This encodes CAGSPRTGVDEQYF.

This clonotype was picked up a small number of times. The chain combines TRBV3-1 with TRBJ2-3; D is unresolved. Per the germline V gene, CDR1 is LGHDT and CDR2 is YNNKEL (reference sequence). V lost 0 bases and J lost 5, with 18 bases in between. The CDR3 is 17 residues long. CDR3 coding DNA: TGTGCCAGCAGCCAAGATGGTAGGCAGAAGCTAGTAGATACGCAGTATTTT. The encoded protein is CASSQDGRQKLVDTQYF.

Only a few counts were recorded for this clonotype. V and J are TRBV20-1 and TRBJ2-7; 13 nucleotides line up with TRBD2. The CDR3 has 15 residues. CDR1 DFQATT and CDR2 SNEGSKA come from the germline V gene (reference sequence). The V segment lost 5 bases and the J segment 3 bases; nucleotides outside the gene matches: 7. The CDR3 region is CSAAQGLAGNYEQYF. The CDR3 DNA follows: TGCAGTGCTGCCCAGGGACTAGCGGGAAACTACGAGCAGTACTTC.

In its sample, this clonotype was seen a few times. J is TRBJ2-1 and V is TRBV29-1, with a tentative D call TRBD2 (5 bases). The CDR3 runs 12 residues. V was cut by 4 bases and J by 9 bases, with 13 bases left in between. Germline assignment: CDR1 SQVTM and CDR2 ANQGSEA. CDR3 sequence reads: CSVGEGGGEQFF. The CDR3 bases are TGCAGCGTTGGAGAAGGAGGTGGTGAGCAGTTCTTC.

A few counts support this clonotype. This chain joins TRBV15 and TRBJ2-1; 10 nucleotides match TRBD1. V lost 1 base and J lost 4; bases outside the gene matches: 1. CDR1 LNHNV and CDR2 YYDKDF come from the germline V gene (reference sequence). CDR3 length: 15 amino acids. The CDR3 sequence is CATSRGQGAYNEQFF. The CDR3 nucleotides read TGTGCCACCAGCAGAGGACAGGGGGCTTACAATGAGCAGTTCTTC.

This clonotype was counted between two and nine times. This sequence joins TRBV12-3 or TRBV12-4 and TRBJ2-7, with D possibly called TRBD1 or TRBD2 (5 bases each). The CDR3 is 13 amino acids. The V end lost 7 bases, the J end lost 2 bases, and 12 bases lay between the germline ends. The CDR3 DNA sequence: TGTGCCAGCAATCCGGGACCCACCTACGAGCAGTACTTC. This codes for CASNPGPTYEQYF.

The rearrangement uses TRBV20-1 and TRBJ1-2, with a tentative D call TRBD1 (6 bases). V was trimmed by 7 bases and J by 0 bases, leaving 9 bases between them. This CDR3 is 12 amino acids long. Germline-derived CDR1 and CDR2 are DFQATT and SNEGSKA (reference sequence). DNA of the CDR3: TGCAGTGAGGGGGAAGCTAACTATGGCTACACCTTC. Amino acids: CSEGEANYGYTF.

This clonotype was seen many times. The DNA for the CDR3 is TGTGCCAGCAGCCACTCCGGGACTAGCACAGATACGCAGTATTTT. Protein: CASSHSGTSTDTQYF. The chain has TRBV7-3 and TRBJ2-3, with D perhaps TRBD2 (6 bases). Germline V lookup: CDR1 SGHTA, CDR2 FQGTGA. The CDR3 is made up of 15 amino acids. Trimming stripped 5 bases from V and 0 bases from J, with 12 bases between.

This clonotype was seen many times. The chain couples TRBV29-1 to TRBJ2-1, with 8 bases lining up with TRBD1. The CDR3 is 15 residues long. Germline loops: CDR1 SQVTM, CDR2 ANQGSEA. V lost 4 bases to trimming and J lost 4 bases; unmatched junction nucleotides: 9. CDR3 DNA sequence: TGCAGCGTTGGCCCCCCGACAGGGGCTTACAATGAGCAGTTCTTC. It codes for CSVGPPTGAYNEQFF.

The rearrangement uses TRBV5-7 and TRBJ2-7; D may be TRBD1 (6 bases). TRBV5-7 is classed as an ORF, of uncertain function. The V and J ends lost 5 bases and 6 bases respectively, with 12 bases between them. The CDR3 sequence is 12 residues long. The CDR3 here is CASRNQGCEQYF. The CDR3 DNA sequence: TGTGCCAGCAGGAACCAGGGGTGCGAGCAGTACTTC.

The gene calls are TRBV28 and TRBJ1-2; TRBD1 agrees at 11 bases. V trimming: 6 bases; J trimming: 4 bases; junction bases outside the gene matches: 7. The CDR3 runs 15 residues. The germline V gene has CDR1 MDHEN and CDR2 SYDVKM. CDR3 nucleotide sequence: TGTGCCAGCAGCCGGACAGGGGGCGCGAGCTATGGCTACACCTTC. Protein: CASSRTGGASYGYTF.

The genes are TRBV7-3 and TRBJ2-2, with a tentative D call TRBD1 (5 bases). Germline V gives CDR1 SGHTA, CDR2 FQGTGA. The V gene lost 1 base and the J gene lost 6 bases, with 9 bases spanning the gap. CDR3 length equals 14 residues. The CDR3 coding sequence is TGTGCCAGCAGCTTAATAAGGGGTTCCGGGGAGCTGTTTTTT. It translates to CASSLIRGSGELFF.

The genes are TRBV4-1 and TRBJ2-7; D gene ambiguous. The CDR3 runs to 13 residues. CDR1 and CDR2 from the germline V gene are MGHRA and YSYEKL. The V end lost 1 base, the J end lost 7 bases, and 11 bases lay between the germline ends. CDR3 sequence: CASSQGNTREQYF. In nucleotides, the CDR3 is TGCGCCAGCAGCCAAGGCAACACCAGGGAGCAGTACTTC.

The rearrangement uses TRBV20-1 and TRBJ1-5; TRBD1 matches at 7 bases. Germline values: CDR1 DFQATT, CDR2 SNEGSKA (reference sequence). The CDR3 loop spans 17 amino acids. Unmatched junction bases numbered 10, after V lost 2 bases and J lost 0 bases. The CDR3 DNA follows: TGCAGTGCTAGAACGACTTCAGACAGGGATAGCAATCAGCCCCAGCATTTT. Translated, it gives CSARTTSDRDSNQPQHF.